This T cell receptor (beta chain) was sequenced in a study of OX40 agonist ivuxolimab in advanced cancers. Trimming stripped 4 bases from V and 8 bases from J, with 3 bases between. The CDR3 spans 10 residues. Germline CDR1 is SNHLY and CDR2 is FYNNEI. The assay was immunoSEQ multiplex PCR, and TCRdb's table has in-frame clones only and misses some. Among under 200,000 clones listed, roughly 94% were seen once. This clone is a singleton in its sample. The sample in question was CD4+ or CD8+ T cells sorted from blood, obtained in a trial of the OX40 agonist ivuxolimab. The sequence was obtained from an adult with an advanced solid tumor such as melanoma, head and neck, liver or kidney cancer. This sequence joins TRBV2 and TRBJ2-1; D unclear. Here the CDR3 DNA reads TGTGCCAGCAGTGTATATGAGCAGTTCTTC. This encodes CASSVYEQFF.